This passage covers 8 T cell receptor beta chains from one sample sequenced in a study of blood T cell repertoires in COVID-19. Libraries were prepared by immunoSEQ multiplex PCR; TCRdb keeps only in-frame clonotypes and omits some of them. The sample holds 90,000 to 120,000 clones, 60% to 85% seen once. Sequencing was performed on peripheral blood. The receptors derive from a man aged 70-80 years with acute or convalescent COVID-19.

The V and J genes are TRBV5-1 and TRBJ1-4; D call uncertain. The ends were cut back, 0 bases at V and 0 bases at J, with 15 bases in the middle. The CDR3 contains 18 residues. Germline CDR1 SGHRS, CDR2 YFSETQ. CDR3 coding DNA: TGCGCCAGCAGCTTGGCCCTATATGACACTCCAACTAATGAAAAACTGTTTTTT. Translated, it gives CASSLALYDTPTNEKLFF.

The V and J genes are TRBV11-3 and TRBJ2-5; 9 bases are a match to TRBD1. V was clipped by 5 bases and J by 5 bases; unmatched bases: 9. The germline V gene has CDR1 SGHNT and CDR2 YENEEA. The CDR3 extends over 15 amino acids. The CDR3 nucleotides read TGTGCCAGCAGCCCAGACAGGGGGTCGGGCGAGACCCAGTACTTC. It yields the protein CASSPDRGSGETQYF.

V gene TRBV28 combines with J gene TRBJ1-2; D perhaps matches TRBD1 (5 bases). This CDR3 is built from 11 residues. Germline CDR1 and CDR2: MDHEN and SYDVKM. V lost 7 bases to trimming and J lost 4 bases, with 7 bases between them. The CDR3 sequence is CASTGGYGYTF. For the CDR3, the DNA is TGTGCCAGCACCGGGGGCTATGGCTACACCTTC.

CDR3: CASSDLQGRVNYGYTF. The CDR3 nucleotides are TGTGCCAGCAGCGACCTACAGGGCAGGGTGAACTATGGCTACACCTTC. This chain links TRBV9 with TRBJ1-2, with D perhaps matching TRBD1 (6 bases). The germline gives CDR1 SGDLS, CDR2 YYNGEE. The CDR3 is 16 amino acids. V was trimmed by 3 bases and J by 2 bases, leaving 17 bases between them.

The gene calls are TRBV2 and TRBJ2-3; D possibly corresponds to TRBD2 (5 bases). The ends were cut back, 6 bases at V and 0 bases at J, with 10 bases in the middle. CDR3 length: 14 residues. The germline gives CDR1 SNHLY, CDR2 FYNNEI. The CDR3 region has the DNA TGTGCCAGCAGCCGGACTGCTAGCACAGATACGCAGTATTTT. Protein: CASSRTASTDTQYF.

This sequence joins TRBV3-1 (or the pseudogene TRBV3-2) and TRBJ2-7, with TRBD1 matching 9 bases. CDR3 size: 14 residues. From germline, CDR1 is LGHDT and CDR2 YNNKEL (reference sequence). V trimming: 3 bases; J trimming: 2 bases; junction bases outside the gene matches: 2. CDR3 sequence (DNA): TGTGCCAGCAGCCACGGGACAGGGCCCTACGAGCAGTACTTC. This encodes CASSHGTGPYEQYF.

The chain has TRBV6-1 and TRBJ1-5; maybe TRBD1 (6 bases). Germline V lookup: CDR1 MNHNS, CDR2 SASEGT. Trimming cost V 1 base and J 0 bases, with 10 bases left between them. The CDR3 covers 16 residues. The DNA for the CDR3 is TGTGCCAGCAGTGAAGGGCGGGGGCCTAGCAATCAGCCCCAGCATTTT. This sequence encodes CASSEGRGPSNQPQHF.

The J gene is TRBJ1-5, the V gene TRBV28; D is unclear. The CDR3 extends over 15 amino acids. Germline loops: CDR1 MDHEN, CDR2 SYDVKM. V lost 8 bases to trimming and J lost 7 bases, with 21 bases between them. CDR3 loop: CASPSGRGLFQPQHF. The CDR3 nucleotides read TGTGCCAGCCCGTCTGGGAGAGGGCTCTTCCAGCCCCAGCATTTT. The entire variable domain, with the rest obtained from reference TRBV28 and TRBJ1-5, is as follows: DVKVTQSSRYLVKRTGEKVFLECVQDMDHENMFWYRQDPGLGLRLIYFSYDVKMKEKGDIPEGYSVSREKKERFSLILESASTNQTSMYLCASPSGRGLFQPQHFGDGTRLSIL.